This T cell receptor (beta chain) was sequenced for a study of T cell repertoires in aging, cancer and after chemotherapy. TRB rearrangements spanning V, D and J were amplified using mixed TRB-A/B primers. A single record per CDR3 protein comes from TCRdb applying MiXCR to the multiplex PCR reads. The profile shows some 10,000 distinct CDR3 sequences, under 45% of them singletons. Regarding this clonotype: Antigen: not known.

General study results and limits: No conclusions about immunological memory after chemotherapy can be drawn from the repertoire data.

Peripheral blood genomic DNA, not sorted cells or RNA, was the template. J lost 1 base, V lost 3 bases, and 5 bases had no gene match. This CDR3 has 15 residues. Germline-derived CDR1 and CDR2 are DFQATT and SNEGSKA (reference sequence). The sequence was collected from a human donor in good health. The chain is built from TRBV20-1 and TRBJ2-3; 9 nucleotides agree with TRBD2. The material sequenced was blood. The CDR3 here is CSASSRLAGTDTQYF. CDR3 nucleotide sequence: TGCAGTGCTAGCTCCCGACTAGCGGGCACAGATACGCAGTATTTT.